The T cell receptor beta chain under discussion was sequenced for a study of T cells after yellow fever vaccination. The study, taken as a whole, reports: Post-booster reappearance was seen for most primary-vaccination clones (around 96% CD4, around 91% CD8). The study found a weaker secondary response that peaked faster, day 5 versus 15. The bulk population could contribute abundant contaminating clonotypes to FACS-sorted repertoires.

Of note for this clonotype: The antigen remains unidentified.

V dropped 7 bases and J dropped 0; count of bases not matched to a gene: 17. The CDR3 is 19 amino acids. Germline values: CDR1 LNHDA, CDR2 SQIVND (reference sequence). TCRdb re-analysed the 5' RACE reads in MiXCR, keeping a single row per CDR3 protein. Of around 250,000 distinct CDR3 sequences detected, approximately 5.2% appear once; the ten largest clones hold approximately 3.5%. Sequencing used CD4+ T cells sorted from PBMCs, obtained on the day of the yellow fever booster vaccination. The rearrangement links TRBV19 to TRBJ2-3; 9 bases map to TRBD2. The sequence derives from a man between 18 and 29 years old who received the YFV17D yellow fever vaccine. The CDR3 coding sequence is TGTGCCAGTACCGCCCCTGGTTTGCGGGGGGGACCGAGCACAGATACGCAGTATTTT. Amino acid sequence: CASTAPGLRGGPSTDTQYF. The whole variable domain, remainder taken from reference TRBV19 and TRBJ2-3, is DGGITQSPKYLFRKEGQNVTLSCEQNLNHDAMYWYRQDPGQGLRLIYYSQIVNDFQKGDIAEGYSVSREKKESFPLTVTSAQKNPTAFYLCASTAPGLRGGPSTDTQYFGPGTRLTVL.